The 20 T cell receptor beta chains given below trace back to one sample, sequenced in a study of T cells after yellow fever vaccination. Via MiXCR, TCRdb re-called the 5' RACE reads, giving one row per CDR3 protein. The sample holds around 70,000 distinct CDR3 sequences; roughly 6.9% are singletons and the top ten take about a third. The specimen comprised CD8+ T cells sorted from PBMCs, sampled 5 days after the first yellow fever vaccination. The receptors come from a man younger than 30 who received the YFV17D yellow fever vaccine.

This clonotype was seen many times. V and J are TRBV11-2 and TRBJ2-1; unclear D gene. The germline gives CDR1 SGHAT, CDR2 FQNNGV. The CDR3 totals 12 residues. Trimming shortened V by 6 bases and J by 4 bases, and 7 bases separated the two germline ends. The CDR3 loop is CASRSNYNEQFF. The CDR3 DNA follows: TGTGCCAGCAGGTCTAATTACAATGAGCAGTTCTTC.

This clonotype was counted many times. This chain links TRBV15 with TRBJ1-1; D uncertain. V shed 1 base and J shed 0 bases, with 3 bases lying between them. Germline V gene sequence: CDR1 LNHNV, CDR2 YYDKDF (reference sequence). The CDR3 runs 13 residues. CDR3 region: CATSRALNTEAFF. CDR3 nucleotides: TGTGCCACCAGCAGAGCCTTGAACACTGAAGCTTTCTTT.

The chain joins TRBV18 to TRBJ2-7; no definite D call. Germline CDR1 reads KGHSH; CDR2 reads LQKENI. The ends were cut back, 2 bases at V and 2 bases at J, with 13 bases in the middle. The CDR3 runs to 15 residues. CDR3 nucleotides: TGTGCCAGCTCACCAGGACCGCATCCGACCTACGAGCAGTACGTC. This codes for CASSPGPHPTYEQYV.

This clonotype has a count of ten or more. The V and J genes are TRBV12-3 or TRBV12-4 and TRBJ1-1; 8 positions match TRBD1. After removal of 10 bases from V and 7 bases from J, the junction contained 11 bases not matched to a gene. This CDR3 comprises 13 residues. CDR3 DNA: TGTGCCATAAGGACAGGGTTCATTGATGAAGCTTTCTTT. Translated, it gives CAIRTGFIDEAFF.

This clonotype was seen ten or more times. This chain connects TRBV11-2 to TRBJ2-7, with D perhaps matching TRBD1 (5 bases). This CDR3 is built from 18 residues. Trimming took 4 bases from V and 0 from J, leaving 22 bases between them. Germline V lookup: CDR1 SGHAT, CDR2 FQNNGV. The CDR3 sequence is CASSYRRSVGRHSYEQYF. CDR3 bases: TGTGCCAGCAGCTACAGAAGGTCAGTGGGGCGACACTCCTACGAGCAGTACTTC.

The genes are TRBV12-3 or TRBV12-4 and TRBJ1-2, with TRBD1 matching over 8 bases. J lost 8 bases, V lost 3 bases, and 11 bases had no gene match. The CDR3 has 15 residues. CDR3 sequence (DNA): TGTGCCAGCAGTTTGGGCCAGGGGGCGTTTACGGGCTACACCTTC. Encoded protein: CASSLGQGAFTGYTF.

This clonotype was detected ten times or more. V usage is TRBV11-3 and J usage is TRBJ2-5, with D unclear. Deletions cut 5 bases from V and 4 bases from J, with 17 bases between. This CDR3 comprises 15 residues. The germline V gene encodes CDR1 SGHNT and CDR2 YENEEA. In DNA form, the CDR3 reads TGTGCCAGCAGCCGGCGTGGAGCGTCCCGAGAGACCCAGTACTTC. Its translation is CASSRRGASRETQYF.

Comment on this clonotype: A much larger clone differs from this one at a single base, so this may be a read error. The chain uses TRBV4-3 and TRBJ1-6, with D possibly matching TRBD1 (5 bases). The CDR3 loop spans 12 amino acids. From germline, CDR1 is LGHNA and CDR2 YSLEER. The CDR3 DNA reads TGCGCCAGCAGGGCAGGGAATTCACCCCTCCAATTT. The encoded protein is CASRAGNSPLQF.

The rearrangement links TRBV12-3 or TRBV12-4 to TRBJ2-6, with D unclear. The V gene lost 4 bases and the J gene lost 0 bases, with 7 bases spanning the gap. The CDR3 runs to 15 residues. The CDR3 nucleotides are TGTGCCAGCAGTTCGTCATTCTCTGGGGCCAACGTCCTGACTTTC. Residues: CASSSSFSGANVLTF.

The J gene is TRBJ2-1, the V gene TRBV7-9; D ambiguous. CDR1 and CDR2 (germline): SEHNR, FQNEAQ (reference sequence). Trimming cost V 6 bases and J 9 bases, with 12 bases left between them. The CDR3 loop spans 12 amino acids. The CDR3 DNA reads TGTGCCAGCAGGTATTTGGGCAGTGAGCAGTTCTTC. Translation gives CASRYLGSEQFF.

This clonotype came up many times. The V gene is TRBV4-1, the J gene TRBJ2-1; 12 positions agree with TRBD1. Looked up from germline, CDR1 is MGHRA and CDR2 is YSYEKL. J lost 10 bases, V lost 4 bases, and 11 bases had no gene match. There are 16 residues in the CDR3. CDR3 amino acids: CASSPLGQGAETEQFF. In nucleotides, the CDR3 is TGCGCCAGCAGCCCATTGGGACAGGGGGCCGAGACAGAGCAGTTCTTC.

This clonotype was seen many times. The V gene is TRBV4-1, the J gene TRBJ1-3; D call uncertain. CDR3 length: 12 residues. Trimming cost V 4 bases and J 1 base, with 2 bases left between them. CDR1 is MGHRA, CDR2 YSYEKL, per germline. This CDR3 is CASSPSGNTIYF. The CDR3 DNA reads TGCGCCAGCAGCCCATCTGGAAACACCATATATTTT.

The genes are TRBV13 and TRBJ1-6, with D perhaps TRBD1 (6 bases). Trimming removed 5 bases at V and 3 bases at J, with 11 bases between. Germline CDR1 PRHDT, CDR2 FYEKMQ (reference sequence). The CDR3 is 15 amino acids. The CDR3 coding sequence is TGTGCCAGCAGCGGAACGACAGGCTATAATTCACCCCTCCACTTT. Its translation is CASSGTTGYNSPLHF.

This clonotype was picked up a small number of times. The chain combines TRBV12-3 or TRBV12-4 with TRBJ1-1, with 10 positions matching TRBD1. The CDR3 is 16 residues long. The V and J ends lost 7 bases and 3 bases, in that order; junction bases with no gene match: 11. The CDR3 here is CASTGDRGVAYTEAFF. The DNA of the CDR3 is TGTGCCAGCACCGGGGACAGGGGAGTCGCTTACACTGAAGCTTTCTTT.

This chain uses TRBV7-2 with TRBJ2-2; either TRBD1 or TRBD2 may fit D (5 bases each). V lost 5 bases and J 6 bases, leaving 13 bases between the germline ends. CDR1 SGHTA and CDR2 FQGNSA come from the germline V gene. The CDR3 is 14 residues long. The DNA for the CDR3 is TGTGCCAGCAGCCGATCTGGGGGACCCGGGGAGCTGTTTTTT. Translated, it gives CASSRSGGPGELFF.

J is TRBJ2-7 and V is TRBV20-1; the D is unclear. The CDR3 has 13 amino acids. CDR1 and CDR2 (germline): DFQATT, SNEGSKA (reference sequence). V lost 3 bases and J lost 4, with 13 bases in between. Here the CDR3 reads CSARGWEAYEQYF. The DNA of the CDR3 is TGCAGTGCTAGGGGGTGGGAAGCTTACGAGCAGTACTTC.

This clonotype was detected a few times. The chain joins TRBV13 to TRBJ1-5; tentative D call: TRBD1 (6 bases). The length of the CDR3 is 15 residues. V was clipped by 5 bases and J by 0 bases, with 11 bases between them. Germline V CDR1 and CDR2: PRHDT, FYEKMQ (reference sequence). The CDR3 DNA sequence: TGTGCCAGCAGCAGGGGGGCAGGTAGCAATCAGCCCCAGCATTTT. Encoded protein: CASSRGAGSNQPQHF.

This clonotype is medium-sized (0.01 to 0.1%) within its sample. The gene calls are TRBV4-1 and TRBJ1-1; no clear D. CDR3 size: 13 residues. Trimming removed 1 base at V and 11 bases at J, with 14 bases between. Germline loops: CDR1 MGHRA, CDR2 YSYEKL. CDR3 coding DNA: TGCGCCAGCAGCCAAGTAGAAGTCGCGGCCGCTTTCTTT. This encodes CASSQVEVAAAFF.

This clonotype was observed at least ten times. The gene calls are TRBV18 and TRBJ1-3; D is unresolved. Germline values: CDR1 KGHSH, CDR2 LQKENI. Trimming stripped 1 base from V and 0 bases from J, with 22 bases between. CDR3 length equals 20 residues. The CDR3 nucleotides are TGTGCCAGCTCACCACTCGCACTTGAGATCCCTATACTCTCTGGAAACACCATATATTTT. Residues: CASSPLALEIPILSGNTIYF.

This clonotype showed up just a few times. The rearrangement links TRBV5-1 to TRBJ2-5, with TRBD2 matching 13 bases. This CDR3 comprises 18 residues. V lost 4 bases and J lost 4; bases outside the gene matches: 13. Germline V gene data show CDR1 as SGHRS and CDR2 as YFSETQ. CDR3 in DNA: TGCGCCAGCAGCGCCGGACTAGCGGGGGCGGGGAGGACAGAGACCCAGTACTTC. Amino acid sequence: CASSAGLAGAGRTETQYF. Combining the CDR3 with reference TRBV5-1 and TRBJ2-5 gives the whole variable domain KAGVTQTPRYLIKTRGQQVTLSCSPISGHRSVSWYQQTPGQGLQFLFEYFSETQRNKGNFPGRFSGRQFSNSRSEMNVSTLELGDSALYLCASSAGLAGAGRTETQYFGPGTRLLVL.